This is a list of T cell receptor beta chains from one sample in a study of blood T cell repertoires in COVID-19. Libraries were prepared by immunoSEQ multiplex PCR; TCRdb keeps only in-frame clonotypes and omits some of them. The sample yields over 150,000 clones, around 83% seen once. The sample was peripheral blood. The receptor set was obtained from a woman in her fifties or sixties with COVID-19, enrolled during active disease. Both conserved end residues are part of each CDR3. The D gene is left open where the match is weak. Size tells how often a clone was seen (once, few, many) or the class of an expanded clone, and some rows leave it out.

size	length	V	J	D	CDR3	DNA
few	15	TRBV7-6	TRBJ1-1	.	CASSLAGGSNTEAFF	TGTGCCAGCAGCTTAGCGGGAGGATCCAACACTGAAGCTTTCTTT
.	14	TRBV5-4	TRBJ1-2	TRBD1	CASSLVGQGYGYTF	TGTGCCAGCAGCTTGGTAGGACAGGGCTATGGCTACACCTTC
once	13	TRBV25-1	TRBJ1-2	.	CASKGQFDYGYTF	TGTGCCAGCAAAGGACAGTTCGACTATGGCTACACCTTC
.	16	TRBV5-1	TRBJ1-2	.	CASSLNDGQGKDGYTF	TGCGCCAGCAGCTTGAATGATGGGCAGGGGAAAGATGGCTACACCTTC
.	14	TRBV5-1	TRBJ1-3	.	CASSPVLSGNTIYF	TGCGCCAGCAGCCCGGTCCTCTCTGGAAACACCATATATTTT
.	17	TRBV30	TRBJ1-4	TRBD1	CAWSVRAGTATNEKLFF	TGTGCCTGGAGTGTTCGAGCAGGGACAGCAACTAATGAAAAACTGTTTTTT
.	13	TRBV9	TRBJ1-4	.	CASRSGDEEKLFF	TGTGCCAGCAGATCAGGGGATGAGGAAAAACTGTTTTTT
.	14	TRBV6-5	TRBJ2-1	.	CASSYTGRYNEQFF	TGTGCCAGCAGTTACACGGGTCGTTATAATGAGCAGTTCTTC
.	16	TRBV7-6	TRBJ2-1	TRBD2	CASSLGAGGLANEQFF	TGTGCCAGCAGCTTAGGGGCGGGAGGACTCGCGAATGAGCAGTTCTTC
.	14	TRBV5-6	TRBJ1-6	TRBD1	CASSFRDRASPLHF	TGTGCCAGCAGCTTCCGGGACAGGGCTTCACCCCTCCACTTT
.	16	TRBV9	TRBJ1-2	.	CASSLTGGLANYGYTF	TGTGCCAGCAGCCTCACAGGAGGGTTAGCTAACTATGGCTACACCTTC
.	15	TRBV19	TRBJ2-1	.	CASSANRAEYNEQFF	TGTGCCAGTAGTGCTAACAGGGCTGAGTACAATGAGCAGTTCTTC
.	14	TRBV9	TRBJ1-1	.	CASSVGTVNTEAFF	TGTGCCAGCAGCGTAGGGACAGTGAACACTGAAGCTTTCTTT
.	16	TRBV30	TRBJ1-5	.	CAWSRRTVNSNQPQHF	TGTGCCTGGAGTAGGAGGACAGTAAATAGCAATCAGCCCCAGCATTTT
.	16	TRBV7-2	TRBJ1-1	TRBD1	CASSPGQGARYTEAFF	TGTGCCAGCAGCCCAGGACAGGGGGCGAGGTATACTGAAGCTTTCTTT
.	14	TRBV6-1	TRBJ2-3	TRBD2	CASSEAGGVDTQYF	TGTGCCAGCAGTGAGGCGGGGGGAGTAGATACGCAGTATTTT
.	16	TRBV19	TRBJ2-2	TRBD2	CASSIEAGVATGELFF	TGTGCCAGTAGTATAGAAGCGGGAGTGGCCACCGGGGAGCTGTTTTTT
.	15	TRBV7-9	TRBJ2-2	TRBD1	CASSRQGALAGELFF	TGTGCCAGCAGCCGACAGGGGGCGCTGGCCGGGGAGCTGTTTTTT
.	14	TRBV25-1	TRBJ2-7	TRBD2	CASSGTSGPGEQYF	TGTGCCAGCAGTGGGACTAGCGGGCCTGGGGAGCAGTACTTC
.	15	TRBV19	TRBJ2-1	TRBD1	CASSLGGGSYNEQFF	TGTGCCAGTAGTCTAGGGGGCGGCTCCTACAATGAGCAGTTCTTC
.	16	TRBV9	TRBJ2-3	TRBD2	CASSVASSGRTDTQYF	TGTGCCAGCAGCGTAGCTTCTAGCGGGCGCACAGATACGCAGTATTTT
.	15	TRBV19	TRBJ1-4	.	CASSIDPSANEKLFF	TGTGCCAGTAGTATAGATCCGTCAGCTAATGAAAAACTGTTTTTT
.	14	TRBV5-4	TRBJ2-3	TRBD2	CASSRGRGTDTQYF	TGTGCCAGCAGCCGGGGGAGGGGTACAGATACGCAGTATTTT
.	16	TRBV5-8	TRBJ1-6	.	CASHSFGGLYNSPLHF	TGTGCCAGCCACTCGTTCGGGGGGCTTTATAATTCACCCCTCCACTTT
.	15	TRBV3-1/TRBV3-2	TRBJ1-1	.	CASSPYNREVTEAFF	TGTGCCAGCAGCCCCTATAACAGGGAAGTCACTGAAGCTTTCTTT